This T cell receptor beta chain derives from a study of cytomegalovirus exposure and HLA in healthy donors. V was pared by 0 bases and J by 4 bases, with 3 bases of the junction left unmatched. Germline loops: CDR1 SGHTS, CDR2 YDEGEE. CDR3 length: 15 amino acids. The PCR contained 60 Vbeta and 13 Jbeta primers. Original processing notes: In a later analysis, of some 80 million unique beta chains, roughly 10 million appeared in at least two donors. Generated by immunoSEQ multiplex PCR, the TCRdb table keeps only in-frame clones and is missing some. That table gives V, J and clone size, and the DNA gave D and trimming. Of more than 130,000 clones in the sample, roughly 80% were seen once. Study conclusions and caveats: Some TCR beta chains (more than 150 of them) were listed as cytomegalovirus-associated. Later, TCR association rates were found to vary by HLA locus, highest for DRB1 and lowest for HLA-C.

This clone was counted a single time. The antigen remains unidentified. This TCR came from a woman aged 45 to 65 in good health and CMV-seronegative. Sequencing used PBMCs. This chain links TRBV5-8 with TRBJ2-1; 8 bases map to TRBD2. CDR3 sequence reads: CASSLDSGAYNEQFF. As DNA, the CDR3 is TGTGCCAGCAGCTTGGATAGCGGGGCATACAATGAGCAGTTCTTC.